A single sample gave rise to the 20 T cell receptor beta chains below, sequenced in a study of shared clonotypes between healthy human individuals. TCRdb's table, derived via immunoSEQ multiplex PCR, lists solely in-frame clones and lacks some. The sample contains over 400,000 clones, around 85% of which appear only once. The sequenced sample was PBMCs. Every receptor here comes from a woman aged 35 to 49 in good health. Some clones in this sample may be carry-over from other donors' samples.

The genes are TRBV7-9 and TRBJ1-1; 7 nucleotides match TRBD1. V was pared by 5 bases and J by 5 bases, with 2 bases of the junction left unmatched. The CDR3 has 12 amino acids. The germline gives CDR1 SEHNR, CDR2 FQNEAQ (reference sequence). The CDR3 loop reads CASSPDRTEAFF. CDR3 DNA: TGTGCCAGCAGCCCGGACAGGACTGAAGCTTTCTTT.

The rearrangement joins TRBV7-3 to TRBJ2-7, with TRBD1 identical over 7 bases. The CDR3 is made up of 15 amino acids. J gave up 4 bases and V 2 bases, and 8 bases lay outside the gene matches. The germline V gene encodes CDR1 SGHTA and CDR2 FQGTGA. The CDR3 bases are TGTGCCAGCAGCTTAGGGCTCGGCAGGGGGTACGAGCAGTACTTC. This translates into CASSLGLGRGYEQYF.

This clone was found once. This chain connects TRBV11-3 to TRBJ2-7; D gene ambiguous. CDR1 SGHNT and CDR2 YENEEA come from the germline V gene. CDR3 length equals 13 residues. The ends were cut back, 4 bases at V and 6 bases at J, with 13 bases in the middle. CDR3 region: CASSSTIYSEQYF. CDR3 sequence (DNA): TGTGCCAGCAGCTCCACTATTTACTCCGAGCAGTACTTC.

A single count supports this clone. CDR3 bases: TGTGCCAGCAGCTTAGGGGGGATGATTGGCTATGGCTACACCTTC. This gives the protein CASSLGGMIGYGYTF. The chain employs TRBV7-9 and TRBJ1-2, with D maybe TRBD1 (5 bases). Per germline, CDR1 SEHNR and CDR2 FQNEAQ (reference sequence). The V end lost 1 base, the J end lost 4 bases, and 13 bases lay between the germline ends. The CDR3 length is 15 residues. Supplemented by reference TRBV7-9 and TRBJ1-2, the full variable domain reads DTGVSQNPRHKITKRGQNVTFRCDPISEHNRLYWYRQTLGQGPEFLTYFQNEAQLEKSRLLSDRFSAERPKGSFSTLEIQRTEQGDSAMYLCASSLGGMIGYGYTFGSGTRLTVV.

The rearrangement links TRBV5-1 to TRBJ1-4; 8 positions match TRBD1. The CDR3 length is 14 residues. Trimming cost V 0 bases and J 8 bases; bases outside gene matches: 3. Germline V gene lookup returns CDR1 SGHRS and CDR2 YFSETQ. DNA for the CDR3: TGCGCCAGCAGCTTGGTACAGGGGGAAGAAAAACTGTTTTTT. It codes for CASSLVQGEEKLFF.

This sequence joins TRBV19 and TRBJ1-1; 10 bases are a match to TRBD1. Germline-derived CDR1 and CDR2 are LNHDA and SQIVND (reference sequence). With 6 bases clipped from V and 7 bases from J, the junction kept 14 bases outside the gene matches. This CDR3 region has 16 residues. The CDR3 bases are TGTGCCAGTAGCACAGGACAGGGGGATTCTTTGTTTGAAGCTTTCTTT. This gives the protein CASSTGQGDSLFEAFF.

The V gene is TRBV5-5, the J gene TRBJ1-5, with D perhaps matching TRBD1 (6 bases). The CDR3 extends over 18 amino acids. Germline lookup yields CDR1 SGHKS and CDR2 YYEKEE (reference sequence). V lost 0 bases to trimming and J lost 2 bases, with 18 bases between them. CDR3 coding DNA: TGTGCCAGCAGCTTGGTGGTTACAGGGTCGATCGGCAATCAGCCCCAGCATTTT. As protein: CASSLVVTGSIGNQPQHF.

This clone was counted ten times or more. This sample also contains other DNA sequences that code for the same CDR3. The chain links TRBV5-6 to TRBJ2-2, with TRBD2 matching 11 bases. V shed 1 base and J 3 bases; nucleotides not matched to a gene: 5. CDR3 size: 17 residues. CDR1 is SGHDT and CDR2 is YYEEEE in the germline V gene. The CDR3 bases are TGTGCCAGCAGCTTGTATCTAGCGGGAGGCTACACCGGGGAGCTGTTTTTT. Protein: CASSLYLAGGYTGELFF.

The chain uses TRBV7-9 and TRBJ2-7, with D tentatively TRBD2 (5 bases). The V gene's germline CDR1 is SEHNR and CDR2 FQNEAQ (reference sequence). CDR3 length equals 13 residues. Trimming removed 1 base at V and 2 bases at J, with 6 bases between. CDR3 in amino acids: CASSLELAYEQYF. CDR3 sequence (DNA): TGTGCCAGCAGCTTAGAACTAGCCTACGAGCAGTACTTC.

V and J are TRBV19 and TRBJ1-1; D is perhaps TRBD1 (6 bases). The V end was cut by 2 bases, the J end by 3 bases, with 19 bases between. CDR1 LNHDA and CDR2 SQIVND come from the germline V gene (reference sequence). This CDR3 region has 17 residues. The CDR3: CASSIHPGGAGDTEAFF. The CDR3 DNA follows: TGTGCCAGTAGTATACATCCCGGGGGCGCGGGCGACACTGAAGCTTTCTTT.

The J gene is TRBJ1-2, the V gene TRBV15, with D possibly matching TRBD1 (5 bases). The CDR3 length is 15 residues. Trimming stripped 0 bases from V and 7 bases from J, with 15 bases between. CDR1 is LNHNV, CDR2 YYDKDF, per germline (reference sequence). CDR3 coding DNA: TGTGCCACCAGCAGAGATAGGGGCAGGGCGGGTGGCTACACCTTC. Translation: CATSRDRGRAGGYTF.

The chain is built from TRBV6-1 and TRBJ2-5, with 15 positions matching TRBD2. The length of the CDR3 is 20 residues. Germline V gene sequence: CDR1 MNHNS, CDR2 SASEGT. V lost 4 bases to trimming and J lost 5 bases; unmatched junction nucleotides: 17. CDR3 DNA: TGTGCCAGCAGTGCTGTCCGGCAGGGGGGACTAGCGGGAGGTCGGGAGACCCAGTACTTC. Amino acids: CASSAVRQGGLAGGRETQYF.

V is TRBV2 and J is TRBJ1-1; no clear D gene. The CDR3 length is 13 residues. Germline lookup yields CDR1 SNHLY and CDR2 FYNNEI. Trimming took off 4 bases at V and 0 bases at J, with 6 bases between the two ends. Written as DNA, the CDR3 is TGTGCCAGCAGTGGGACTTTGAACACTGAAGCTTTCTTT. This codes for CASSGTLNTEAFF.

The chain has TRBV27 and TRBJ2-1, with 11 bases fitting TRBD2. Unmatched junction bases numbered 6, after V lost 4 bases and J lost 7 bases. Looked up from germline, CDR1 is MNHEY and CDR2 is SMNVEV (reference sequence). The CDR3 has 15 residues. The CDR3 bases are TGTGCCAGCAGTTCCCTAGCGGGAGGTACGAATGAGCAGTTCTTC. Protein sequence: CASSSLAGGTNEQFF.

CDR3 nucleotides: TGTGCCAGCAGCGGACTAGCGGAGTCGTACGAGCAGTACTTC. Translating gives CASSGLAESYEQYF. The chain carries TRBV21-1 and TRBJ2-7; no DNA check was done on the table's D call, TRBD2. TRBV21-1 is noted as a pseudogene. The CDR3 has 14 amino acids.

The chain couples TRBV14 to TRBJ2-7; 8 positions match TRBD2. Germline V gives CDR1 SGHDN, CDR2 FVKESK. The CDR3 totals 15 residues. Unmatched junction bases numbered 11, after V lost 4 bases and J lost 6 bases. As DNA, the CDR3 is TGTGCCAGCAGCCCCCGGGGGGCGGGAGGCTTCGAGCAGTACTTC. This codes for CASSPRGAGGFEQYF. The variable domain in full, with the rest retrieved from reference TRBV14 and TRBJ2-7, is EAGVTQFPSHSVIEKGQTVTLRCDPISGHDNLYWYRRVMGKEIKFLLHFVKESKQDESGMPNNRFLAERTGGTYSTLKVQPAELEDSGVYFCASSPRGAGGFEQYFGPGTRLTVT.

This clone occurred a few times. This may be a read error, as it is one base from a much larger clone. This chain connects TRBV28 to TRBJ2-7; D gene uncertain. V gave up 2 bases and J gave up 2 bases, with 4 bases separating them. Germline values: CDR1 MDHEN, CDR2 SYDVKM. This CDR3 has 12 amino acids. The CDR3: CASSLVTYEQYF. Here the CDR3 DNA reads TGTGCCAGCAGTTTAGTAACCTACGAGCAGTACTTC.

The chain employs TRBV7-2 and TRBJ1-1; D remains unclear. Trimming left V 5 bases short and J 4 bases short, with 20 bases between. This CDR3 contains 16 residues. Germline V gene sequence: CDR1 SGHTA, CDR2 FQGNSA. The CDR3 region is CASSPNLRGEITEAFF. The DNA for the CDR3 is TGTGCCAGCAGCCCTAATCTTCGGGGTGAGATCACTGAAGCTTTCTTT.

The chain employs TRBV6-1 and TRBJ1-1; 9 nucleotides line up with TRBD1. CDR3 length equals 16 residues. Germline lookup yields CDR1 MNHNS and CDR2 SASEGT. V dropped 4 bases and J dropped 0; count of bases not matched to a gene: 6. Written as DNA, the CDR3 is TGTGCCAGCAGTGGGCACCGGACAGGGGTGAACACTGAAGCTTTCTTT. Amino acids: CASSGHRTGVNTEAFF.

The chain employs TRBV28 and TRBJ2-3; D gene unclear. CDR1 is MDHEN, CDR2 SYDVKM, per germline. V was pared by 4 bases and J by 6 bases, with 17 bases between. The CDR3 sequence is 15 residues long. Here the CDR3 DNA reads TGTGCCAGCAGTTCTTCCCGCTCCGTCCGGGATACGCAGTATTTT. This codes for CASSSSRSVRDTQYF.